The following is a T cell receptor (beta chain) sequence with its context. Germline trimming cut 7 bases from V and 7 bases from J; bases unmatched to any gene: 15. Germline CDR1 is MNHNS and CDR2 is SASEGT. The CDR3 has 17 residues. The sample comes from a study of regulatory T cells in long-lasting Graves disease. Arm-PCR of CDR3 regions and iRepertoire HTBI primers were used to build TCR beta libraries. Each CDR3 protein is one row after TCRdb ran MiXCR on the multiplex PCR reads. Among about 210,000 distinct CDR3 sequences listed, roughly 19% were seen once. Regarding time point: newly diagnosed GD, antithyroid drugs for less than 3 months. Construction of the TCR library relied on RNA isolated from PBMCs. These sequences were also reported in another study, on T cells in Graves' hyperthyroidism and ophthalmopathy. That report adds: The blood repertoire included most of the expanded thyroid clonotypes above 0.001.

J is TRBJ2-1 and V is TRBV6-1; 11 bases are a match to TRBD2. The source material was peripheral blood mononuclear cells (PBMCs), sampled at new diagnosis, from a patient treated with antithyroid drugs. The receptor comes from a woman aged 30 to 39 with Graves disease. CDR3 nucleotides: TGTGCCAGCACCAAGGGCACTAGCGGGAGTCTGGGTAATGAGCAGTTCTTC. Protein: CASTKGTSGSLGNEQFF.